One sample yielded the 22 T cell receptor beta chains listed below, sequenced in a study of T cells in Graves' hyperthyroidism and ophthalmopathy. From RNA transcripts, TCR beta CDR3 regions were amplified. The primer set for the first-round RT-PCR of the TCR CDR3 was HTBI. MiXCR, run by TCRdb on the multiplex PCR reads, gives a single entry per CDR3 protein. The sample records some 600,000 distinct CDR3 sequences, about 45% being singletons. Sequenced material: peripheral blood or thyroid tissue (not recorded which). All receptors derive from a woman aged 18-29 years with Graves' hyperthyroidism.

This chain joins TRBV14 and TRBJ1-1; possibly TRBD1 for D (6 bases). Germline assignment: CDR1 SGHDN and CDR2 FVKESK. There are 15 residues in the CDR3. Trimming took off 2 bases at V and 4 bases at J, with 14 bases between the two ends. In DNA form, the CDR3 reads TGTGCCAGCAGCCAACTCGGGGGCGCCGGCACTGAAGCTTTCTTT. Its protein is CASSQLGGAGTEAFF.

This clonotype was seen a handful of times. CDR3 sequence reads: CASSTNTAGLVNTEAFF. In nucleotides, the CDR3 is TGTGCCAGCAGCACAAATACGGCAGGGCTGGTTAACACTGAAGCTTTCTTT. The genes are TRBV7-9 and TRBJ1-1; tentatively, D is TRBD1 (5 bases). The CDR3 covers 17 residues. CDR1 is SEHNR, CDR2 FQNEAQ, per germline (reference sequence). V lost 5 bases and J 2 bases, leaving 21 bases between the germline ends.

This clonotype was recorded a few times. This chain connects TRBV2 to TRBJ1-2; D is undetermined. CDR1 is SNHLY, CDR2 FYNNEI, per germline. The CDR3 runs to 16 residues. V lost 10 bases and J 5 bases, leaving 26 bases between the germline ends. Here the CDR3 reads CATLRVGFNEPYGYTF. The DNA for the CDR3 is TGTGCCACTCTCCGAGTAGGATTTAACGAGCCATATGGCTACACCTTC.

The chain is built from TRBV19 and TRBJ1-1; possibly TRBD1 for D (6 bases). The V end was cut by 6 bases, the J end by 0 bases, with 14 bases between. Germline loops: CDR1 LNHDA, CDR2 SQIVND (reference sequence). This CDR3 is 15 amino acids long. The CDR3 DNA sequence: TGTGCCAGTAGAACTATACAGGGAATGAACACTGAAGCTTTCTTT. Amino acid sequence: CASRTIQGMNTEAFF.

Turning to this clonotype: This may come from a read error, since a much larger clone is one base off. The V and J genes are TRBV29-1 and TRBJ1-1; the D gene is possibly TRBD1 (5 bases). CDR3 length equals 13 residues. Germline V gives CDR1 SQVTM, CDR2 ANQGSEA. The CDR3 spells CSVSPGLNTEALF. The CDR3 DNA reads TGCAGCGTTTCCCCAGGGTTGAACACTGAAGCTCTCTTT.

This clonotype was recorded a few times. The chain recombines TRBV20-1 with TRBJ2-7; D not resolved. There are 12 residues in the CDR3. The V gene lost 2 bases and the J gene lost 5 bases, with 10 bases spanning the gap. Germline V gives CDR1 DFQATT, CDR2 SNEGSKA (reference sequence). In DNA form, the CDR3 reads TGCAGTGCTAGACGGGTAGAGGACGAGCAGTACTTC. Encoded protein: CSARRVEDEQYF.

The rearrangement links TRBV7-9 to TRBJ2-5; 9 positions match TRBD1. Germline assignment: CDR1 SEHNR and CDR2 FQNEAQ (reference sequence). With 5 bases clipped from V and 1 base from J, the junction kept 5 bases outside the gene matches. The CDR3 covers 15 residues. In DNA, the CDR3 is TGTGCCAGCAGCCAACCGGACAGGGGCCAAGAGACCCAGTACTTC. This sequence encodes CASSQPDRGQETQYF.

V is TRBV7-2 and J is TRBJ2-5; D is unresolved. The germline V and J ends were trimmed by 10 bases and 1 base, with 10 bases remaining between them. Germline V gene data show CDR1 as SGHTA and CDR2 as FQGNSA. The length of the CDR3 is 12 residues. CDR3 DNA: TGTGCCACCCGTGGGTCCCAAGAGACCCAGTACTTC. Protein product: CATRGSQETQYF.

This clonotype appeared many times. The chain recombines TRBV5-6 with TRBJ2-6; D remains unclear. Trimming took off 0 bases at V and 3 bases at J, with 7 bases between the two ends. CDR3 length: 15 residues. Germline loops: CDR1 SGHDT, CDR2 YYEEEE. CDR3 residues: CASSLVSRGANVLTF. The CDR3 DNA follows: TGTGCCAGCAGCTTGGTGTCGCGTGGGGCCAACGTCCTGACTTTC.

About this clonotype itself: A single base separates this from a much larger clone, so it may be a read error. The gene calls are TRBV2 and TRBJ1-1; D is uncertain. The CDR3 sequence is 15 residues long. V was pared by 4 bases and J by 5 bases, with 17 bases between. The germline gives CDR1 SNHLY, CDR2 FYNNEI. CDR3 bases: TGTGCCAGCAGTGCGGAGGAGGAGGCGGGTACTGAAGCTTTCTTT. Encoded protein: CASSAEEEAGTEAFF.

For this clonotype: A read error is possible here, since a much larger clone lies one base away. The CDR3 sequence: CASSFRQGGGCTF. CDR3 sequence (DNA): TGTGCCAGCAGCTTTCGACAGGGCGGTGGCTGCACCTTC. The chain joins TRBV12-1 to TRBJ1-2; the D call in the table, TRBD1, was not verified against the DNA. TRBV12-1 is listed as a pseudogene. The CDR3 extends over 13 amino acids.

The chain carries TRBV2 and TRBJ2-3, with TRBD2 as a possible D gene (5 bases). CDR3 length equals 13 residues. Trimming stripped 7 bases from V and 3 bases from J, with 11 bases between. CDR1 is SNHLY, CDR2 FYNNEI, per germline. CDR3: CASKDGNTDTQYF. The CDR3 DNA is TGTGCCAGCAAGGACGGGAATACAGATACGCAGTATTTT.

To note about this clonotype: Just one base apart from a much larger clone, this may be a read error. The chain is built from TRBV2 and TRBJ2-5; 7 bases align to TRBD1. Germline V gene lookup returns CDR1 SNHLY and CDR2 FYNNEI. The CDR3 contains 14 residues. The CDR3 protein is CASGPGTVQETQHF. DNA for the CDR3: TGTGCCAGCGGTCCAGGGACAGTACAAGAGACCCAGCACTTC.

This sequence joins TRBV7-2 and TRBJ1-3, with 8 bases fitting TRBD1. The germline CDR1 and CDR2 sequences are SGHTA and FQGNSA. V lost 6 bases to trimming and J lost 4 bases; unmatched junction nucleotides: 11. This CDR3 has 16 residues. The CDR3 here is CASSSRTGSAGNTIYF. The CDR3 nucleotides are TGTGCCAGCAGTTCCCGGACAGGGAGCGCCGGAAACACCATATATTTT.

The gene calls are TRBV7-2 and TRBJ1-1, with TRBD1 matching 11 bases. J lost 3 bases, V lost 5 bases, and 8 bases had no gene match. Germline loops: CDR1 SGHTA, CDR2 FQGNSA. The CDR3 runs 16 residues. CDR3 residues: CASSQGQGARDTEAFF. As DNA, the CDR3 is TGTGCCAGCAGCCAAGGACAGGGGGCGCGAGACACTGAAGCTTTCTTT. The variable domain in full, completed from reference TRBV7-2 and TRBJ1-1, reads GAGVSQSPSNKVTEKGKDVELRCDPISGHTALYWYRQSLGQGLEFLIYFQGNSAPDKSGLPSDRFSAERTGGSVSTLTIQRTQQEDSAVYLCASSQGQGARDTEAFFGQGTRLTVV.

The chain recombines TRBV5-4 with TRBJ1-5; D uncertain. Germline V gene sequence: CDR1 SGHNT, CDR2 YYREEE (reference sequence). The V and J ends lost 4 bases and 3 bases respectively, with 11 bases between them. The CDR3 length is 14 residues. The CDR3 is CASSVGDNNQPQHF. The CDR3 DNA follows: TGTGCCAGCAGCGTGGGAGACAACAATCAGCCCCAGCATTTT.

This clonotype was detected ten times or more. The chain couples TRBV9 to TRBJ1-1; D not certain. Looked up from germline, CDR1 is SGDLS and CDR2 is YYNGEE. This CDR3 has 14 residues. Trimming left V 2 bases short and J 0 bases short, with 8 bases between. The CDR3 DNA is TGTGCCAGCAGCGTCAGTGATCTGAACACTGAAGCTTTCTTT. Its translation: CASSVSDLNTEAFF.

This clonotype was observed a few times. The J gene is TRBJ1-2, the V gene TRBV6-5, with D uncertain. The CDR3 has 15 amino acids. Trimming removed 3 bases from V and 1 base from J, with 12 bases in between. CDR1 MNHEY and CDR2 SVGAGI come from the germline V gene. CDR3 region: CASSYTTGDNYGYTF. The DNA for the CDR3 is TGTGCCAGCAGTTATACGACGGGAGATAACTATGGCTACACCTTC.

The chain links TRBV5-1 to TRBJ2-7; 9 bases align to TRBD1. CDR1 is SGHRS, CDR2 YFSETQ, per germline. V shed 1 base, J shed 6 bases, and the junction held 5 bases outside the gene matches. This CDR3 spans 14 amino acids. CDR3 DNA sequence: TGCGCCAGCAGCTTGACAGGGGGCGCGTCCGAGCAGTACTTC. Translation gives CASSLTGGASEQYF.

The V and J genes are TRBV14 and TRBJ2-1; TRBD2 aligns across 10 bases. The V and J ends lost 4 bases and 4 bases, in that order; junction bases with no gene match: 4. The CDR3 runs to 15 residues. Germline V gene data show CDR1 as SGHDN and CDR2 as FVKESK. CDR3 sequence: CASSRGLAVYNEQFF. CDR3 DNA sequence: TGTGCCAGCAGCCGAGGACTAGCGGTTTACAATGAGCAGTTCTTC.

This clonotype was counted a single time. The V and J genes are TRBV15 and TRBJ2-5; D might be TRBD1 or TRBD2, each matching 5 bases. This CDR3 region has 18 residues. CDR1 and CDR2 from the germline V gene are LNHNV and YYDKDF (reference sequence). With 0 bases removed from V and 4 bases from J, the gap between germline ends came to 21 bases. The CDR3 protein is CATSRDAAGSGLGETQYF. CDR3 sequence (DNA): TGTGCCACCAGCAGAGATGCGGCAGGGAGTGGCTTGGGAGAGACCCAGTACTTC.

The chain joins TRBV2 to TRBJ1-1; tentative D call: TRBD1 (6 bases). This CDR3 spans 13 amino acids. Trimming took off 8 bases at V and 0 bases at J, with 10 bases between the two ends. Germline CDR1 reads SNHLY; CDR2 reads FYNNEI. The CDR3 nucleotides read TGTGCCAGCGGACAGCTCCTGAACACTGAAGCTTTCTTT. Its protein is CASGQLLNTEAFF.